The clone carrying this T cell receptor (beta chain) appeared a few times. A Seattle source enrolled patients during active infection and followed them longitudinally. The CDR3 totals 14 residues. Germline V gives CDR1 MNHEY, CDR2 SVGAGI. The V end was cut by 9 bases, the J end by 8 bases, with 22 bases between. The data belong to a study of blood T cell repertoires in COVID-19. Background on the study: Material from acute and convalescent COVID-19 was sourced from the United States, Italy and Spain. The analysed material was cDNA or gDNA that came from T cells, B-cell-depleted T cells, or PBMCs.

Produced via immunoSEQ multiplex PCR; TCRdb's table is partial and in-frame only. This sample has fewer than 200,000 clones, with 75% to 85% found just once. The origin of this receptor is a woman between 40 and 50 years old with COVID-19, enrolled during active disease. The sequenced sample consisted of peripheral blood. V and J are TRBV6-5 and TRBJ1-1; D uncertain. The CDR3 DNA sequence: TGTGCCAGTACTAGAACCGCTCGTCTCCCCGAAGCTTTCTTT. This gives the protein CASTRTARLPEAFF.